Following are 28 T cell receptor beta chains from one sample sequenced in a study of blood T cell repertoires in COVID-19. TCRdb keeps only in-frame clones here, not all; method: immunoSEQ multiplex PCR. The table includes fewer than 300,000 clones, 75% to 95% detected once. Sequenced input: PBMCs or T cells enriched from blood (not recorded which). Every receptor here comes from a woman between 25 and 40 years old who had recovered from COVID-19.

This chain uses TRBV29-1 with TRBJ2-1; 7 bases match TRBD2. Germline CDR1 and CDR2: SQVTM and ANQGSEA. This CDR3 contains 16 residues. V dropped 6 bases and J dropped 3; count of bases not matched to a gene: 14. CDR3 region: CSVDVSLAEIYNEQFF. CDR3 DNA sequence: TGCAGCGTGGATGTATCCCTAGCGGAGATCTACAATGAGCAGTTCTTC.

This clone occurred a few times. V and J are TRBV6-6 and TRBJ2-7; D perhaps matches TRBD1 (5 bases). The CDR3 runs 13 residues. The ends were cut back, 2 bases at V and 9 bases at J, with 14 bases in the middle. Germline lookup yields CDR1 MNHNY and CDR2 SVGAGI (reference sequence). The DNA for the CDR3 is TGTGCCAGCAGTTACGGGGCGGCGTTAAGGCAGTACTTC. It codes for CASSYGAALRQYF.

This chain uses TRBV5-8 with TRBJ2-3; 10 nucleotides agree with TRBD2. Trimming removed 4 bases from V and 1 base from J; junction bases left unmatched: 6. The germline CDR1 and CDR2 sequences are SGHTS and YDEGEE. The CDR3 consists of 16 residues. CDR3 loop: CASSPGTSVGTDTQYF. In nucleotides, the CDR3 is TGTGCCAGCAGCCCGGGGACTAGCGTCGGCACAGATACGCAGTATTTT.

The gene calls are TRBV4-1 and TRBJ2-7, with D maybe TRBD1 (7 bases). The CDR3 is made up of 17 amino acids. V was trimmed by 2 bases and J by 0 bases, leaving 17 bases between them. Germline V lookup: CDR1 MGHRA, CDR2 YSYEKL. CDR3 loop: CASSQPTGRLRSYEQYF. Written as DNA, the CDR3 is TGCGCCAGCAGCCAACCGACAGGGAGGTTACGCTCCTACGAGCAGTACTTC.

This rearrangement joins TRBV6-2 or TRBV6-3 to TRBJ1-5; D is possibly TRBD1 (5 bases). V lost 6 bases and J lost 2, with 14 bases in between. Germline values: CDR1 MNHEY, CDR2 SVGEGT. The CDR3 sequence is 15 residues long. The CDR3: CASSPVGGGNQPQHF. CDR3 coding DNA: TGTGCCAGCAGCCCCGTGGGGGGTGGCAATCAGCCCCAGCATTTT.

V and J are TRBV3-1 (or the pseudogene TRBV3-2) and TRBJ2-7; TRBD2 aligns across 11 bases. Per germline, CDR1 LGHDT and CDR2 YNNKEL (reference sequence). J lost 1 base, V lost 4 bases, and 9 bases had no gene match. The CDR3 is 17 amino acids. The CDR3 spells CASSPLGLAGGSYEQYF. The CDR3 region has the DNA TGTGCCAGCAGCCCTCTCGGGCTAGCGGGAGGATCCTACGAGCAGTACTTC.

The DNA for the CDR3 is TGTGCCAGCAGAGGACAGGGAAATGTGGGCAATCAGCCCCAGCATTTT. This gives the protein CASRGQGNVGNQPQHF. This chain joins TRBV19 and TRBJ1-5; 8 bases are a match to TRBD1. The J segment lost 2 bases and the V segment lost 9 bases, leaving 12 bases of the junction unmatched. The CDR3 is made up of 16 amino acids. From germline, CDR1 is LNHDA and CDR2 SQIVND (reference sequence).

J is TRBJ1-4 and V is TRBV5-8, with 10 bases fitting TRBD1. The CDR3 is 15 residues long. The J segment lost 8 bases and the V segment lost 7 bases, leaving 11 bases of the junction unmatched. Germline V CDR1 and CDR2: SGHTS, YDEGEE. CDR3 DNA: TGTGCCAGCCGTATGGGACAGGGGATCTGGGAAAAACTGTTTTTT. Protein product: CASRMGQGIWEKLFF.

This chain joins TRBV4-3 and TRBJ1-5, with 7 nucleotides matching TRBD1. Germline lookup yields CDR1 LGHNA and CDR2 YSLEER. The CDR3 sequence is 15 residues long. With V trimmed by 3 bases and J by 4 bases, 6 bases remained unmatched. The CDR3, as DNA: TGCGCCAGCAGCCAGGACGACAGGGAAAATCAGCCCCAGCATTTT. Encoded protein: CASSQDDRENQPQHF.

The rearrangement joins TRBV7-9 to TRBJ2-3, with 8 positions matching TRBD1. V lost 4 bases to trimming and J lost 0 bases; unmatched junction nucleotides: 0. CDR3 length: 14 amino acids. Germline V gene data show CDR1 as SEHNR and CDR2 as FQNEAQ (reference sequence). CDR3 sequence reads: CASSWTGSTDTQYF. CDR3 DNA: TGTGCCAGCAGCTGGACAGGGAGCACAGATACGCAGTATTTT.

This rearrangement joins TRBV6-6 to TRBJ2-3, with 10 positions matching TRBD1. CDR1 MNHNY and CDR2 SVGAGI come from the germline V gene (reference sequence). The ends lost 8 bases at V and 0 bases at J; junction bases unmatched: 2. The CDR3 loop spans 14 amino acids. CDR3 DNA sequence: TGTGCCAGCCGGGACAGGGGAAGCACAGATACGCAGTATTTT. It translates to CASRDRGSTDTQYF.

V is TRBV5-1 and J is TRBJ2-1; 7 nucleotides agree with TRBD1. CDR1 and CDR2 from the germline V gene are SGHRS and YFSETQ. The CDR3 length is 15 residues. The V gene end was trimmed by 6 bases and the J gene end by 2 bases; junction bases not matched to a gene: 8. The DNA of the CDR3 is TGCGCCAGCACCCCCGGGCAGGGGGCCTACAATGAGCAGTTCTTC. Protein product: CASTPGQGAYNEQFF.

J is TRBJ2-3 and V is TRBV19; D uncertain. There are 15 residues in the CDR3. Trimming shortened V by 5 bases and J by 4 bases, and 16 bases separated the two germline ends. Germline assignment: CDR1 LNHDA and CDR2 SQIVND (reference sequence). CDR3 residues: CASSVSLVRADTQYF. The CDR3, as DNA: TGTGCCAGTAGTGTAAGCTTGGTTCGCGCAGATACGCAGTATTTT.

This clone has only one observation. V gene TRBV6-2 or TRBV6-3 combines with J gene TRBJ2-5; 7 nucleotides align to TRBD2. This CDR3 has 15 residues. V gave up 6 bases and J gave up 2 bases; unmatched junction bases: 9. Germline V lookup: CDR1 MNHEY, CDR2 SVGEGT. The CDR3 region has the DNA TGTGCCAGCAGCAACCTAGCGGTTCTACAAGAGACCCAGTACTTC. Amino acid sequence: CASSNLAVLQETQYF.

This clone occurred once. The chain links TRBV2 to TRBJ1-4; TRBD1 matches at 9 bases. Germline V lookup: CDR1 SNHLY, CDR2 FYNNEI. Trimming took 6 bases from V and 8 from J; bases not matched to a gene: 10. The CDR3 contains 15 residues. CDR3 sequence (DNA): TGTGCCAGCAGGACGGGACAGGGAAGGTTGGAAAAACTGTTTTTT. Its translation: CASRTGQGRLEKLFF.

The chain has TRBV4-3 and TRBJ2-7, with D perhaps matching TRBD1 (5 bases). The V end was cut by 0 bases, the J end by 6 bases, with 9 bases between. The CDR3 has 13 amino acids. The germline V gene encodes CDR1 LGHNA and CDR2 YSLEER. The CDR3 region has the DNA TGCGCCAGCAGCCAAGAAGACAGTACCGAGCAGTACTTC. The encoded protein is CASSQEDSTEQYF.

This clone turned up a few times. J is TRBJ1-2 and V is TRBV28; 9 positions match TRBD1. V trimming: 4 bases; J trimming: 2 bases; junction bases outside the gene matches: 8. The CDR3 has 16 amino acids. Germline loops: CDR1 MDHEN, CDR2 SYDVKM. CDR3 protein: CASSYPGTGYNYGYTF. The CDR3 nucleotides are TGTGCCAGCAGTTACCCCGGGACAGGGTACAACTATGGCTACACCTTC.

The rearrangement links TRBV4-1 to TRBJ1-5; weak D call: TRBD1 (6 bases). The CDR3 length is 15 residues. V was cut by 2 bases and J by 5 bases, with 13 bases left in between. Germline CDR1 MGHRA, CDR2 YSYEKL. The CDR3 nucleotides are TGCGCCAGCAGCCAACTTGACAGGAATTATCAGCCCCAGCATTTT. This sequence encodes CASSQLDRNYQPQHF.

The J gene is TRBJ2-1, the V gene TRBV11-3; D not resolved. The germline V gene has CDR1 SGHNT and CDR2 YENEEA. Trimming stripped 6 bases from V and 8 bases from J, with 11 bases between. The CDR3 has 12 residues. The CDR3 region is CASSHASDEQFF. CDR3 DNA: TGTGCCAGCAGTCATGCCAGCGATGAGCAGTTCTTC.

This clone came up once. The chain has TRBV18 and TRBJ2-3, with a possible D match to TRBD1 (6 bases). V was clipped by 7 bases and J by 6 bases, with 14 bases between them. CDR1 and CDR2 (germline): KGHSH, LQKENI. This CDR3 has 13 amino acids. CDR3 residues: CASFGQRRDTQYF. The DNA for the CDR3 is TGTGCCAGCTTCGGACAGCGGCGGGATACGCAGTATTTT.

CDR3 DNA: TGCGCCAGCAGCTCGAGGACTAGCGGGGGGACCTCCTACAATGAGCAGTTCTTC. Its protein is CASSSRTSGGTSYNEQFF. The chain is built from TRBV5-1 and TRBJ2-1; 14 bases map to TRBD2. Germline V lookup: CDR1 SGHRS, CDR2 YFSETQ. The CDR3 is made up of 18 amino acids. The ends lost 3 bases at V and 0 bases at J; junction bases unmatched: 5. Full variable domain (outside the CDR3, taken from reference TRBV5-1 and TRBJ2-1): KAGVTQTPRYLIKTRGQQVTLSCSPISGHRSVSWYQQTPGQGLQFLFEYFSETQRNKGNFPGRFSGRQFSNSRSEMNVSTLELGDSALYLCASSSRTSGGTSYNEQFFGPGTRLTVL.

This rearrangement joins TRBV28 to TRBJ2-7; unclear D gene. The CDR3 loop spans 14 amino acids. Germline-derived CDR1 and CDR2 are MDHEN and SYDVKM. V was clipped by 2 bases and J by 0 bases, with 8 bases between them. CDR3 DNA: TGTGCCAGCAGTTTAAGCCTCTTCTCCTACGAGCAGTACTTC. It translates to CASSLSLFSYEQYF.

This chain joins TRBV2 and TRBJ2-7, with D maybe TRBD1 (5 bases). Trimming took off 6 bases at V and 2 bases at J, with 11 bases between the two ends. Germline V gene lookup returns CDR1 SNHLY and CDR2 FYNNEI. The CDR3 has 13 residues. In DNA form, the CDR3 reads TGTGCCAGCAGCAAGACAGAAACCTACGAGCAGTACTTC. Protein sequence: CASSKTETYEQYF.

The chain has TRBV7-9 and TRBJ1-4, with a weak D call TRBD1 (5 bases). Per the germline V gene, CDR1 is SEHNR and CDR2 is FQNEAQ (reference sequence). The length of the CDR3 is 15 residues. V was shortened by 0 bases and J by 7 bases, with 12 bases between the two germline ends. Written as DNA, the CDR3 is TGTGCCAGCAGCTTAGCGCCGGACGGGGGTGAAAAACTGTTTTTT. Protein sequence: CASSLAPDGGEKLFF.

This chain uses TRBV6-2 or TRBV6-3 with TRBJ2-3; TRBD1 matches 9 bases. The CDR3 totals 15 residues. Germline assignment: CDR1 MNHEY and CDR2 SVGEGT. V shed 6 bases and J 7 bases; nucleotides not matched to a gene: 11. CDR3 nucleotides: TGTGCCAGCAGCTCCGGGACAGGGAATACTTATACGCAGTATTTT. This translates into CASSSGTGNTYTQYF.

The gene calls are TRBV5-1 and TRBJ2-1; 7 bases line up with TRBD2. Germline V gene sequence: CDR1 SGHRS, CDR2 YFSETQ. The CDR3 is 15 amino acids. Germline trimming cut 6 bases from V and 1 base from J; bases unmatched to any gene: 7. In nucleotides, the CDR3 is TGCGCCAGCATGAGGCGGGAGACGTCCTACAATGAGCAGTTCTTC. This translates into CASMRRETSYNEQFF.

The V call is TRBV7-8, the J call TRBJ2-1; 9 bases map to TRBD2. Per the germline V gene, CDR1 is SGHVS and CDR2 is FQNEAQ. The CDR3 sequence is 15 residues long. Losses at the gene ends were 5 bases for V and 12 bases for J; bases not matched to a gene: 14. Here the CDR3 DNA reads TGTGCCAGCAGCATCGGACTAGCGTCCCTAGGGGGGCAGTTCTTC. It codes for CASSIGLASLGGQFF.

This clone was detected only a few times. The chain carries TRBV5-1 and TRBJ2-7, with 7 bases that match TRBD2. V lost 2 bases, J lost 5 bases, and 13 bases stayed unmatched. The CDR3 is 16 residues long. The germline CDR1 and CDR2 sequences are SGHRS and YFSETQ. The CDR3 loop reads CASSFTQGRGRDEQYF. CDR3 nucleotide sequence: TGCGCCAGCAGCTTTACTCAGGGTCGCGGGAGAGACGAGCAGTACTTC.